The 25 T cell receptor beta chains below all came from one sample that was sequenced in a study of blood T cell repertoires in COVID-19. Profiling relied on immunoSEQ multiplex PCR, and the TCRdb table lists in-frame clones only, not all of them. Of around 230,000 clones in the sample, roughly 90% are singletons; the top ten hold 3.5% to 4%. Specimen: PBMCs or T cells enriched from blood (not recorded which). These receptors all come from a woman in her thirties with acute COVID-19.

This chain links TRBV4-3 with TRBJ2-1, with 9 bases identical to TRBD1. The CDR3 runs 18 residues. Germline V gene sequence: CDR1 LGHNA, CDR2 YSLEER. The trim removed 3 bases at V and 5 bases at J, leaving 14 bases unmatched. CDR3 bases: TGCGCCAGCAGCCAGGAACTAATAGGACAGGGGTTTAACAATGAGCAGTTCTTC. It specifies CASSQELIGQGFNNEQFF.

The chain couples TRBV5-6 to TRBJ1-2, with TRBD1 matching over 7 bases. V shed 0 bases, J shed 4 bases, and the junction held 6 bases outside the gene matches. The germline V gene has CDR1 SGHDT and CDR2 YYEEEE. There are 15 residues in the CDR3. The CDR3 nucleotides are TGTGCCAGCAGCTTGGGGGACAGTCTAAGCTATGGCTACACCTTC. Its translation is CASSLGDSLSYGYTF. The variable domain in full, with the rest retrieved from reference TRBV5-6 and TRBJ1-2, is DAGVTQSPTHLIKTRGQQVTLRCSPKSGHDTVSWYQQALGQGPQFIFQYYEEEERQRGNFPDRFSGHQFPNYSSELNVNALLLGDSALYLCASSLGDSLSYGYTFGSGTRLTVV.

V and J are TRBV5-1 and TRBJ1-3; D ambiguous. The CDR3 spans 14 residues. Trimming stripped 0 bases from V and 0 bases from J, with 4 bases between. CDR1 is SGHRS, CDR2 YFSETQ, per germline. CDR3 coding DNA: TGCGCCAGCAGCTTGGGAGACTCTGGAAACACCATATATTTT. Residues: CASSLGDSGNTIYF.

This clone was found once. The V call is TRBV4-1, the J call TRBJ2-1, with D unclear. Trimming took 1 base from V and 3 from J, leaving 7 bases between them. The CDR3 has 14 amino acids. Germline values: CDR1 MGHRA, CDR2 YSYEKL. The CDR3 region is CASSQVNGYNEQFF. CDR3 in DNA: TGCGCCAGCAGCCAAGTCAACGGCTACAATGAGCAGTTCTTC.

The chain joins TRBV3-1 (or the pseudogene TRBV3-2) to TRBJ1-5; TRBD1 matches 7 bases. Looked up from germline, CDR1 is LGHDT and CDR2 is YNNKEL (reference sequence). This CDR3 is built from 15 residues. The J segment lost 2 bases and the V segment lost 3 bases, leaving 4 bases of the junction unmatched. CDR3 DNA: TGTGCCAGCAGCCATTCTGACAGGGGCAATCAGCCCCAGCATTTT. Translated: CASSHSDRGNQPQHF.

This chain links TRBV6-5 with TRBJ2-3, with TRBD2 matching over 9 bases. Germline V gives CDR1 MNHEY, CDR2 SVGAGI. V shed 7 bases, J shed 6 bases, and the junction held 11 bases outside the gene matches. The CDR3 consists of 15 residues. The CDR3 sequence is CASNTLAGGGDTQYF. The CDR3 nucleotides are TGTGCCAGCAATACACTAGCGGGTGGAGGGGATACGCAGTATTTT.

The rearrangement uses TRBV30 and TRBJ1-4, with 10 bases aligning to TRBD1. With 3 bases clipped from V and 4 bases from J, the junction kept 2 bases outside the gene matches. Germline CDR1 reads GTSNPN; CDR2 reads SVGIG (reference sequence). CDR3 size: 14 residues. CDR3 region: CAWSGTGVNEKLFF. Written as DNA, the CDR3 is TGTGCCTGGAGCGGGACAGGGGTTAATGAAAAACTGTTTTTT.

The genes are TRBV7-2 and TRBJ1-2; the D is unclear. Trimming left V 2 bases short and J 3 bases short, with 13 bases between. CDR1 is SGHTA, CDR2 FQGNSA, per germline. The CDR3 has 15 residues. For the CDR3, the DNA is TGTGCCAGCAGCTTATACCTCGACGAGGACTATGGCTACACCTTC. It is translated as CASSLYLDEDYGYTF.

The CDR3 DNA reads TGTGCCAGCTCACCCGGACAGGGGAAGCTTTCACCCCTCCACTTT. Translating gives CASSPGQGKLSPLHF. V is TRBV18 and J is TRBJ1-6; 9 nucleotides match TRBD1. V dropped 3 bases and J dropped 9; count of bases not matched to a gene: 6. The CDR3 is made up of 15 amino acids. The germline V gene encodes CDR1 KGHSH and CDR2 LQKENI.

V is TRBV3-1 (or the pseudogene TRBV3-2) and J is TRBJ1-3; TRBD1 is a possible D gene (6 bases). V dropped 3 bases and J dropped 4 bases, with 16 bases sitting between them. The CDR3 extends over 16 amino acids. CDR1 is LGHDT and CDR2 is YNNKEL in the germline V gene (reference sequence). In DNA form, the CDR3 reads TGTGCCAGCAGCCACCGGGACACCCGGACCGGAAACACCATATATTTT. Its translation is CASSHRDTRTGNTIYF.

The rearrangement links TRBV6-5 to TRBJ1-4; 9 bases match TRBD1. Germline values: CDR1 MNHEY, CDR2 SVGAGI. The CDR3 runs 14 residues. With 6 bases clipped from V and 6 bases from J, the junction kept 5 bases outside the gene matches. The CDR3 bases are TGTGCCAGCAGGGGGACAGGGTTGGATGAAAAACTGTTTTTT. Translating it yields CASRGTGLDEKLFF.

The rearrangement links TRBV27 to TRBJ2-7, with TRBD1 matching over 9 bases. Germline V lookup: CDR1 MNHEY, CDR2 SMNVEV (reference sequence). The CDR3 loop spans 14 amino acids. Trimming removed 2 bases from V and 2 bases from J; junction bases left unmatched: 1. This CDR3 reads CASSLGTGPYEQYF. Written as DNA, the CDR3 is TGTGCCAGCAGTTTAGGGACAGGGCCCTACGAGCAGTACTTC.

The chain combines TRBV28 with TRBJ2-7, with TRBD2 matching 7 bases. The CDR3 totals 16 residues. The ends lost 4 bases at V and 0 bases at J; junction bases unmatched: 9. Germline V gene data show CDR1 as MDHEN and CDR2 as SYDVKM. CDR3 amino acids: CASSYVRDYRSYEQYF. In DNA form, the CDR3 reads TGTGCCAGCAGTTACGTCCGGGACTACCGCTCCTACGAGCAGTACTTC. Full variable domain (rest looked up from reference TRBV28 and TRBJ2-7): DVKVTQSSRYLVKRTGEKVFLECVQDMDHENMFWYRQDPGLGLRLIYFSYDVKMKEKGDIPEGYSVSREKKERFSLILESASTNQTSMYLCASSYVRDYRSYEQYFGPGTRLTVT.

The chain links TRBV2 to TRBJ1-6; a weak D match, TRBD1 (6 bases). Trimming removed 7 bases at V and 6 bases at J, with 22 bases between. This CDR3 has 17 residues. Germline lookup yields CDR1 SNHLY and CDR2 FYNNEI. This chain's CDR3 is CASTPRGGRTVNSPLHF. The CDR3, as DNA: TGTGCCAGCACTCCGAGGGGGGGACGGACAGTTAATTCACCCCTCCACTTT.

This rearrangement joins TRBV19 to TRBJ2-2; 8 nucleotides line up with TRBD1. The CDR3 loop spans 15 amino acids. CDR1 is LNHDA, CDR2 SQIVND, per germline (reference sequence). The V and J ends lost 4 bases and 5 bases, in that order; junction bases with no gene match: 6. The CDR3: CASSRGQGGTGELFF. For the CDR3, the DNA is TGTGCCAGTAGTAGAGGACAGGGTGGAACCGGGGAGCTGTTTTTT.

Remarks on this clone: This specimen includes other DNA sequences encoding the same CDR3. This chain joins TRBV5-6 and TRBJ1-1; weak D call: TRBD1 (6 bases). The CDR3 runs to 15 residues. Trimming took 2 bases from V and 3 from J, leaving 14 bases between them. Germline V gene sequence: CDR1 SGHDT, CDR2 YYEEEE. The CDR3 bases are TGTGCCAGCAGCTTATCCCCCCAGGGGCACACTGAAGCTTTCTTT. Encoded protein: CASSLSPQGHTEAFF.

This clone was detected a few times. The genes are TRBV6-4 and TRBJ2-2; TRBD2 is a possible D gene (6 bases). The CDR3 is 15 amino acids. CDR1 is MRHNA, CDR2 SNTAGT, per germline. The V and J ends lost 8 bases and 2 bases respectively, with 15 bases between them. For the CDR3, the DNA is TGTGCCAGCCGGAGGGACCGGGCTAACACCGGGGAGCTGTTTTTT. Translated: CASRRDRANTGELFF.

J is TRBJ1-1 and V is TRBV10-3; the D gene is possibly TRBD1 (5 bases). The V gene lost 1 base and the J gene lost 4 bases, with 13 bases spanning the gap. CDR1 is ENHRY, CDR2 SYGVKD, per germline. CDR3 size: 15 residues. CDR3: CAISELGLEGTEAFF. In DNA, the CDR3 is TGTGCCATCAGTGAGTTGGGACTTGAGGGCACTGAAGCTTTCTTT.

This clone was seen only once. V and J are TRBV6-5 and TRBJ1-2, with 10 bases that match TRBD1. Unmatched junction bases numbered 8, after V lost 4 bases and J lost 6 bases. In germline, CDR1 is MNHEY, CDR2 SVGAGI. CDR3 length: 15 residues. CDR3 nucleotides: TGTGCCAGCAGTTTAAACCGGGACAGGGGCCATGGCTACACCTTC. It codes for CASSLNRDRGHGYTF.

In this sample, this clone turned up a few times. The rearrangement joins TRBV4-3 to TRBJ1-6, with no clear D. Germline lookup yields CDR1 LGHNA and CDR2 YSLEER. V was cut by 0 bases and J by 7 bases, with 16 bases left in between. The CDR3 consists of 17 residues. The DNA of the CDR3 is TGCGCCAGCAGCCAAGATGACCTGATACGGAGGAATTCACCCCTCCACTTT. It is translated as CASSQDDLIRRNSPLHF.

This clone was detected once. V is TRBV2 and J is TRBJ1-6; tentatively, D is TRBD1 (5 bases). Germline CDR1 reads SNHLY; CDR2 reads FYNNEI. CDR3 length: 14 amino acids. V gave up 6 bases and J gave up 6 bases, with 12 bases separating them. CDR3 sequence reads: CASRPTDTNSPLHF. CDR3 DNA sequence: TGTGCCAGCAGACCGACAGATACTAATTCACCCCTCCACTTT.

The J gene is TRBJ2-2, the V gene TRBV6-6, with 7 bases matching TRBD1. The CDR3 consists of 15 residues. J was trimmed by 5 bases and V by 2 bases; bases with no gene match: 5. The germline gives CDR1 MNHNY, CDR2 SVGAGI (reference sequence). The CDR3 DNA follows: TGTGCCAGCAGTTACGCCGGCAGGGGGACCGGGGAGCTGTTTTTT. It codes for CASSYAGRGTGELFF.

V usage is TRBV5-1 and J usage is TRBJ1-2; 9 bases are a match to TRBD1. Germline V lookup: CDR1 SGHRS, CDR2 YFSETQ. V was pared by 2 bases and J by 4 bases, with 3 bases of the junction left unmatched. The CDR3 consists of 14 residues. DNA for the CDR3: TGCGCCAGCAGCTTCCCGGGACAGGGCTATGGCTACACCTTC. Encoded protein: CASSFPGQGYGYTF.

The table lists this clone with a count of one. The CDR3 loop is CASTASGTGQGETQYF. The CDR3 nucleotides are TGTGCCAGCACTGCTTCCGGGACAGGGCAAGGAGAGACCCAGTACTTC. The V and J genes are TRBV11-2 and TRBJ2-5; 9 nucleotides agree with TRBD1. Looked up from germline, CDR1 is SGHAT and CDR2 is FQNNGV. V lost 7 bases and J lost 4; bases outside the gene matches: 13. The CDR3 is 16 amino acids.

The rearrangement joins TRBV5-1 to TRBJ1-2, with 7 bases fitting TRBD1. The germline gives CDR1 SGHRS, CDR2 YFSETQ. Trimming at V came to 4 bases and at J to 4 bases, leaving 7 bases not matched to a gene. This CDR3 region has 14 residues. CDR3 in DNA: TGCGCCAGCAGCGAAAACGACAGGGTCTATGGCTACACCTTC. Translated, it gives CASSENDRVYGYTF.